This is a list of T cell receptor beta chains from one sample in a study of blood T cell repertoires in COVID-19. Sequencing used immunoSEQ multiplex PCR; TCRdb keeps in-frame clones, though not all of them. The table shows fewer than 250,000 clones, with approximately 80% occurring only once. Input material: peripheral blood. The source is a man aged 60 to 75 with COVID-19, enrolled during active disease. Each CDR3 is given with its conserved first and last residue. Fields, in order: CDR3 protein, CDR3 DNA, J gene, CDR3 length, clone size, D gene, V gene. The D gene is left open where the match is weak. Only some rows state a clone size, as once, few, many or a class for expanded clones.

CASSHRDYGYTF TGTGCCAGCAGCCACAGGGACTATGGCTACACCTTC TRBJ1-2 12 NA NA TRBV3-1/TRBV3-2
CASSDPLIDRGEYF TGTGCCAGCAGTGATCCGCTAATCGACAGGGGAGAGTACTTC TRBJ2-7 14 NA TRBD1 TRBV6-1
CASRGGGGNQPQHF TGTGCCAGCAGGGGAGGTGGGGGGAATCAGCCCCAGCATTTT TRBJ1-5 14 NA NA TRBV6-5
CASSQDSRLAGEQYF TGTGCCAGCAGCCAAGATTCTCGTTTAGCAGGGGAGCAGTACTTC TRBJ2-7 15 NA NA TRBV3-1/TRBV3-2
CASSPSSGQGSSEAFF TGTGCCAGCAGCCCCTCTAGTGGGCAGGGAAGCTCTGAAGCTTTCTTT TRBJ1-1 16 NA NA TRBV4-2
CASSPTGTTLEQYF TGTGCCAGCAGTCCAACCGGGACAACCCTGGAGCAGTACTTC TRBJ2-7 14 NA NA TRBV2
CASSQDRDRGRQPQHF TGTGCCAGCAGCCAAGATCGGGACAGGGGGCGCCAGCCCCAGCATTTT TRBJ1-5 16 NA TRBD1 TRBV4-2
CASSLSLNEQFF TGCGCCAGCAGCTTGAGCCTCAATGAGCAGTTCTTC TRBJ2-1 12 NA NA TRBV5-1
CASSSGQGTDTQYF TGTGCCAGCAGTTCGGGACAGGGAACAGATACGCAGTATTTT TRBJ2-3 14 NA TRBD1 TRBV27
CASSGTVNSPLHF TGCGCCAGCAGTGGGACAGTTAATTCACCCCTCCACTTT TRBJ1-6 13 few NA TRBV10-1
CAWSVASHTGQGTYF TGTGCCTGGAGTGTTGCCTCCCATACGGGACAGGGCACGTACTTC TRBJ2-5 15 NA TRBD1 TRBV30